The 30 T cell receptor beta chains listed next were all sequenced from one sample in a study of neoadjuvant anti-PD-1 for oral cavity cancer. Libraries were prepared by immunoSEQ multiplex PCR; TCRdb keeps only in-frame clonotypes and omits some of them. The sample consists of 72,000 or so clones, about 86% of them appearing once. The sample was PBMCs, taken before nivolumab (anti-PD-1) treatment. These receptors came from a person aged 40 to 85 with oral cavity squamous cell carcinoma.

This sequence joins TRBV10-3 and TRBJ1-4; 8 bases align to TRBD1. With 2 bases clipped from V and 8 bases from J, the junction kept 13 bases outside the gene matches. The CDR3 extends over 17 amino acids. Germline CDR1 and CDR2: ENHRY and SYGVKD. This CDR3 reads CAISENPVTGGGEKLFF. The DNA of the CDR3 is TGTGCCATCAGTGAGAACCCGGTAACAGGGGGAGGCGAAAAACTGTTTTTT.

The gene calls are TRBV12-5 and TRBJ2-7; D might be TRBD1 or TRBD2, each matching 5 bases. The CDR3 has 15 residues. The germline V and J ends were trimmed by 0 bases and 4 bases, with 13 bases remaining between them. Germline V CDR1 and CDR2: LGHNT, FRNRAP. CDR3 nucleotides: TGTGCTAGTGGTTTGGTACTCAGGGAGTCTTACGAGCAGTACTTC. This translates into CASGLVLRESYEQYF. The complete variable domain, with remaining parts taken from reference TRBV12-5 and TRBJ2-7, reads DARVTQTPRHKVTEMGQEVTMRCQPILGHNTVFWYRQTMMQGLELLAYFRNRAPLDDSGMPKDRFSAEMPDATLATLKIQPSEPRDSAVYFCASGLVLRESYEQYFGPGTRLTVT.

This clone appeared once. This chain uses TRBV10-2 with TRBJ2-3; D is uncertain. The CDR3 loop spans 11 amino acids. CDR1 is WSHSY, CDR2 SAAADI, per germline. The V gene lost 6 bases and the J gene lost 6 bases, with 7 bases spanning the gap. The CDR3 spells CASSYADTQYF. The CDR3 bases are TGCGCCAGCAGCTACGCGGATACGCAGTATTTT.

The CDR3 nucleotides read TGTGCCAGCAGTTCTATTGGGGGAAGCAATCAGCCCCAGCATTTT. It yields the protein CASSSIGGSNQPQHF. J is TRBJ1-5 and V is TRBV28, with D possibly matching TRBD1 (5 bases). This CDR3 has 15 residues. V was pared by 4 bases and J by 1 base, with 11 bases between. CDR1 and CDR2 (germline): MDHEN, SYDVKM.

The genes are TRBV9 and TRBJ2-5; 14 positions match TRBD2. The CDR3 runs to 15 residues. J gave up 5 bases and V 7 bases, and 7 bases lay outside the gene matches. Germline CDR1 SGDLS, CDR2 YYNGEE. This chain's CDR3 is CASGLAGGRGETQYF. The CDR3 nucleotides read TGTGCCAGCGGACTAGCGGGGGGTAGAGGGGAGACCCAGTACTTC.

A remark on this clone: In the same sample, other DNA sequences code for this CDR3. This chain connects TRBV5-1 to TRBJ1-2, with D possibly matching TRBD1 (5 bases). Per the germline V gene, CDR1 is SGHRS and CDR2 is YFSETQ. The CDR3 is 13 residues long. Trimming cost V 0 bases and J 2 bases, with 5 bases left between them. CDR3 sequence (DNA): TGCGCCAGCAGCTTGGCAGGGAACTATGGCTACACCTTC. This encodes CASSLAGNYGYTF.

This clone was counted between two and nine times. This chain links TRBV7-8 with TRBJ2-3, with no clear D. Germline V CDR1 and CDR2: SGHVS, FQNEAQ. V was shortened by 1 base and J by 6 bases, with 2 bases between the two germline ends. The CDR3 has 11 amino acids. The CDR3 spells CASSLDDTQYF. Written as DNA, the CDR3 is TGTGCCAGCAGCTTAGACGATACGCAGTATTTT.

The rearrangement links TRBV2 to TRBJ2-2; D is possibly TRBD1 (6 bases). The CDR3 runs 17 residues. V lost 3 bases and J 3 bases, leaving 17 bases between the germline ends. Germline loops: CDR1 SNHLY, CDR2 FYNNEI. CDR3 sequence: CASSDAGVSIDTGELFF. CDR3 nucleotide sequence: TGTGCCAGCAGTGACGCAGGGGTCTCAATAGACACCGGGGAGCTGTTTTTT. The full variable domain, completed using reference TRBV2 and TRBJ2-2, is EPEVTQTPSHQVTQMGQEVILRCVPISNHLYFYWYRQILGQKVEFLVSFYNNEISEKSEIFDDQFSVERPDGSNFTLKIRSTKLEDSAMYFCASSDAGVSIDTGELFFGEGSRLTVL.

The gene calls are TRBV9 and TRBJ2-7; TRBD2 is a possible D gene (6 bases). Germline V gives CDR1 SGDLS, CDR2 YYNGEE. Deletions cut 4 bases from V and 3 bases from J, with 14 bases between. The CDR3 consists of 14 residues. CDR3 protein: CASSPTGTLYEQYF. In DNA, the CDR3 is TGTGCCAGCAGCCCAACCGGGACTCTCTACGAGCAGTACTTC.

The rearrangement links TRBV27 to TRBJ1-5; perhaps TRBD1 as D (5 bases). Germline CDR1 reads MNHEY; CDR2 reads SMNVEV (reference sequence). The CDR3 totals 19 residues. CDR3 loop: CATLALPGTSGTKSQPQHF. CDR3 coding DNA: TGTGCAACTCTAGCACTTCCAGGGACTTCCGGGACCAAAAGTCAGCCCCAGCATTTT.

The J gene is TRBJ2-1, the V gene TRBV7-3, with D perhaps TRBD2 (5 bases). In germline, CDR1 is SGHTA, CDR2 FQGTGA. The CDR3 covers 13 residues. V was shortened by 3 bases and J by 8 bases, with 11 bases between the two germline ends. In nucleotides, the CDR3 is TGTGCCAGCAGCTTGGGCAAGAGGGATGAGCAGTTCTTC. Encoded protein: CASSLGKRDEQFF.

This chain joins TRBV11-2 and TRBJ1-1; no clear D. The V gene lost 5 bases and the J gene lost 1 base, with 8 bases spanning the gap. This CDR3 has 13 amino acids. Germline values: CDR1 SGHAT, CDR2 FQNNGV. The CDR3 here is CASSPQQNTEAFF. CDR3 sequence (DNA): TGTGCCAGCAGCCCTCAACAGAACACTGAAGCTTTCTTT. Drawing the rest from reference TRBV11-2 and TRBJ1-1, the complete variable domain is EAGVAQSPRYKIIEKRQSVAFWCNPISGHATLYWYQQILGQGPKLLIQFQNNGVVDDSQLPKDRFSAERLKGVDSTLKIQPAKLEDSAVYLCASSPQQNTEAFFGQGTRLTVV.

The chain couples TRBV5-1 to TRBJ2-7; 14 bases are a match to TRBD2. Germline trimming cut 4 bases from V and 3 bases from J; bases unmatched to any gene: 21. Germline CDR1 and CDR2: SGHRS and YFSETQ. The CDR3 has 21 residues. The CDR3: CASSRIDKGLAGDQKYYEQYF. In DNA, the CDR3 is TGCGCCAGCAGCAGGATAGACAAGGGACTAGCGGGAGACCAGAAGTACTACGAGCAGTACTTC. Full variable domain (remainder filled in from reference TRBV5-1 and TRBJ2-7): KAGVTQTPRYLIKTRGQQVTLSCSPISGHRSVSWYQQTPGQGLQFLFEYFSETQRNKGNFPGRFSGRQFSNSRSEMNVSTLELGDSALYLCASSRIDKGLAGDQKYYEQYFGPGTRLTVT.

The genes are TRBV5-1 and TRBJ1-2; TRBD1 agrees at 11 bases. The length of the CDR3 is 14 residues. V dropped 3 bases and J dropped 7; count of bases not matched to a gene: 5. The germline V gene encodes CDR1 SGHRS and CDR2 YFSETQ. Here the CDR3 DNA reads TGCGCCAGCAGCTATAGGACAGGGGGCGGTGGCTACACCTTC. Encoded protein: CASSYRTGGGGYTF. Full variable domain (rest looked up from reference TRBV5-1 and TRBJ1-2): KAGVTQTPRYLIKTRGQQVTLSCSPISGHRSVSWYQQTPGQGLQFLFEYFSETQRNKGNFPGRFSGRQFSNSRSEMNVSTLELGDSALYLCASSYRTGGGGYTFGSGTRLTVV.

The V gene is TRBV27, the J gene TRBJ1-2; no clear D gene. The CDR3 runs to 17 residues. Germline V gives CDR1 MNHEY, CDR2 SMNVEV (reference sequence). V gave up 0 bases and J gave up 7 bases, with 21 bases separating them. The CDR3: CASSLSRWASKVSGYTF. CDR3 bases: TGTGCCAGCAGTTTATCTCGGTGGGCCTCAAAAGTCAGTGGCTACACCTTC.

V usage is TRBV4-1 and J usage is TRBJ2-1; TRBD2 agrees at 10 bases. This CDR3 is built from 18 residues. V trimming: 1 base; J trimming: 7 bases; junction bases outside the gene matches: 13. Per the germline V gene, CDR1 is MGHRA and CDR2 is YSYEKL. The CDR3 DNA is TGCGCCAGCAGCCAAGCCCAGGACTCCAGCGGGGGGGCAAATGAGCAGTTCTTC. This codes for CASSQAQDSSGGANEQFF.

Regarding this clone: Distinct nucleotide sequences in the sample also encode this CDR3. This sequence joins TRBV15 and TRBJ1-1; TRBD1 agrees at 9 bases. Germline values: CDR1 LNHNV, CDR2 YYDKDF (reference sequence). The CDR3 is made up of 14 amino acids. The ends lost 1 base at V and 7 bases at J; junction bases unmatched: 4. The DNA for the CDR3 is TGTGCCACCAGCAGAGCGGACAGGGGTCATGAAGCTTTCTTT. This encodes CATSRADRGHEAFF.

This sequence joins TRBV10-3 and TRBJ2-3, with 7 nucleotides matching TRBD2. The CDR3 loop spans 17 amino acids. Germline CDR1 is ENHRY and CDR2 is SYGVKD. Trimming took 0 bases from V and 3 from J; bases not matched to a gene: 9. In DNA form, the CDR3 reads TGTGCCATCAGTGAGTCGATATATACGGGAGGTACAGATACGCAGTATTTT. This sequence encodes CAISESIYTGGTDTQYF.

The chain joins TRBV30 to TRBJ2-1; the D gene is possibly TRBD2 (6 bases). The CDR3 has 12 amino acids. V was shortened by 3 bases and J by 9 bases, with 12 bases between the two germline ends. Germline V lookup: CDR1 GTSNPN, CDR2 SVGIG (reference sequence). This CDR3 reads CAWSAGTAEQFF. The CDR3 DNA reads TGTGCCTGGAGCGCTGGGACTGCTGAGCAGTTCTTC.

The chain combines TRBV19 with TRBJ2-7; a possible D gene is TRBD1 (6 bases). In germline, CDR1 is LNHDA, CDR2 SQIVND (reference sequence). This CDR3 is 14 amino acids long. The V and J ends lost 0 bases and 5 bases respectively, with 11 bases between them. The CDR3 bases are TGTGCCAGTAGTATAGAGGCCAGGGGAGACGAGCAGTACTTC. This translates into CASSIEARGDEQYF.

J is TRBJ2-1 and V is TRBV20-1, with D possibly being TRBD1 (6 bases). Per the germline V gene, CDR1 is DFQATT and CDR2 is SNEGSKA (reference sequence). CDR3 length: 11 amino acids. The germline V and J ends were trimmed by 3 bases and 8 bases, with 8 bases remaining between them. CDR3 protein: CSASEGDEQFF. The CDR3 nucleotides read TGCAGTGCTAGTGAGGGGGATGAGCAGTTCTTC.

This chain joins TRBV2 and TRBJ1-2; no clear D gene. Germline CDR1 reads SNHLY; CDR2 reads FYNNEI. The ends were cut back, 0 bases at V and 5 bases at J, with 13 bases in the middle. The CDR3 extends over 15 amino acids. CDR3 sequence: CASSEASGPGYGYTF. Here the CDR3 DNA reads TGTGCCAGCAGTGAAGCGTCGGGCCCGGGGTATGGCTACACCTTC.

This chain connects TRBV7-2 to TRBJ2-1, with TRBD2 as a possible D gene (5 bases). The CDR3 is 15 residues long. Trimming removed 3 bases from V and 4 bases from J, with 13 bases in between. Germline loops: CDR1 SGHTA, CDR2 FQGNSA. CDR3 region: CASSLEAQQYNEQFF. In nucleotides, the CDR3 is TGTGCCAGCAGCTTGGAGGCGCAGCAGTACAATGAGCAGTTCTTC.

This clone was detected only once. The CDR3 DNA follows: TGTGCCAGCAGCAAAGACAGGGTTTCCCAATCCAATGAGCAGTTCTTC. Translated: CASSKDRVSQSNEQFF. The rearrangement joins TRBV7-3 to TRBJ2-1; 7 nucleotides line up with TRBD1. There are 16 residues in the CDR3. Germline lookup yields CDR1 SGHTA and CDR2 FQGTGA. V lost 5 bases, J lost 6 bases, and 13 bases stayed unmatched.

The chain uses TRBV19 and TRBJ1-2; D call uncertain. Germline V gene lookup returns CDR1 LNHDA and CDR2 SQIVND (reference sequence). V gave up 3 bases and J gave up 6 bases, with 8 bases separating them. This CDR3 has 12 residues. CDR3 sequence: CASSIELNGYTF. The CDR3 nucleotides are TGTGCCAGTAGTATCGAGCTCAATGGCTACACCTTC. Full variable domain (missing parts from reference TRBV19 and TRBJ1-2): DGGITQSPKYLFRKEGQNVTLSCEQNLNHDAMYWYRQDPGQGLRLIYYSQIVNDFQKGDIAEGYSVSREKKESFPLTVTSAQKNPTAFYLCASSIELNGYTFGSGTRLTVV.

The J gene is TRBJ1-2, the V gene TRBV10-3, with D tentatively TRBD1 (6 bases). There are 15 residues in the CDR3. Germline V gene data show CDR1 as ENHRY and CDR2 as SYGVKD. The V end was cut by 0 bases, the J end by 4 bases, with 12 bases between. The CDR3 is CAISESGGASYGYTF. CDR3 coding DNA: TGTGCCATCAGTGAGTCGGGGGGGGCCTCCTATGGCTACACCTTC.

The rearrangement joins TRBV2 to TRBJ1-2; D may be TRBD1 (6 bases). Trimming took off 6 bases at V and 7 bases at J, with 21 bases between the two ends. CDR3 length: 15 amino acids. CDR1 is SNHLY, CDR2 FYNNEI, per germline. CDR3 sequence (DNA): TGTGCCAGCAGCGAACCCAGGGGCGGGCGCAGTGGCTACACCTTC. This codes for CASSEPRGGRSGYTF. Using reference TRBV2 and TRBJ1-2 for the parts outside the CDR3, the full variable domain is EPEVTQTPSHQVTQMGQEVILRCVPISNHLYFYWYRQILGQKVEFLVSFYNNEISEKSEIFDDQFSVERPDGSNFTLKIRSTKLEDSAMYFCASSEPRGGRSGYTFGSGTRLTVV.

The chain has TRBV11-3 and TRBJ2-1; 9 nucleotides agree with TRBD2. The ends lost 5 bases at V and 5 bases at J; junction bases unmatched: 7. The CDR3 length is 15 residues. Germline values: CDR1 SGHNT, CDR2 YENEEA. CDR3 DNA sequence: TGTGCCAGCAGCGAGGGGACTAGCCGAAACAATGAGCAGTTCTTC. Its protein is CASSEGTSRNNEQFF.

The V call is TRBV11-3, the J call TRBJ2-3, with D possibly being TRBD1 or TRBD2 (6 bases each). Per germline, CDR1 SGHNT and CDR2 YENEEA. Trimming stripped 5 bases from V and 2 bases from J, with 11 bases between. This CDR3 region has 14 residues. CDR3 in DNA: TGTGCCAGCAGCCCGGGGGCAGCCACAGATACGCAGTATTTT. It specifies CASSPGAATDTQYF.

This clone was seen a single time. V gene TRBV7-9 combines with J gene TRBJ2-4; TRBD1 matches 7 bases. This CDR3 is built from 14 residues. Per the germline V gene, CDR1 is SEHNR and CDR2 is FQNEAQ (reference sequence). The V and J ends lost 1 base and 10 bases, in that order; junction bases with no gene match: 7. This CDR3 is CASSLGGGEGIQYF. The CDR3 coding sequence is TGTGCCAGCAGCTTAGGAGGGGGCGAGGGTATTCAGTACTTC.